This entry is about one TCR beta chain. The antigen this receptor binds is unknown. No much larger clonotype is one base removed from it; base qualities were not supplied. Per the germline V gene, SGHVS is the CDR1 and FNYEAQ is the CDR2. Relative to germline, V is 5 bases shorter and J is 4 bases shorter, with 17 bases between their ends. From its cysteine to its phenylalanine, the CDR3 spans 16 amino acids. Of all the DNA, just the CDR3 is kept, 48 bases in frame from base 1. Every donor in the study was a healthy Caucasian. Three pairs of female monozygotic twins, all aged about 18 to 30 years, made up the twin cohort. Miltenyi CD45RO+ enrichment and human naive T-cell isolation kits were used to isolate memory (CD45RO+) and naive T cells from PBMC. The sample belongs to a study of identical twins (dated by TCRdb to between 2015 and 2016). Turning to the overall study: To test whether fetal clonotypes persist, the study used deep sequencing on TCR alpha and beta repertoires from monozygotic twins, unrelated adults of various ages, and cord blood. To rule out contamination, replicate twin experiments were performed at different times with different library preparation protocols.

The study at large found these results: In monozygotic twins, recombination models systematically underestimated out-of-frame TCR alpha sharing, but the models matched the sharing seen between unrelated individuals. The excess sharing between twins in beta out-of-frame sequences was weaker because fewer shared sequences reduced the signal-to-noise ratio. Compared with coincidental sharing between unrelated individuals, out-of-frame TCR alpha sequences shared between twins showed an excess of sequences with low generation probability. Zero-insertion analyses could be partly confounded by invariant T cells such as MAIT and iNKT, though diverse VJ usage argued against such confounding for most clonotypes. Fewer insertions were carried by abundant cord blood beta clonotypes, a similar but weaker trend appeared in young adult naive repertoires, and no such trend appeared in memory repertoires. Because the same donors could not be followed over many years, the conclusions depended on cross-sectional statistical analysis.

The method was 5' RACE. TCRdb names Illumina HiSeq 2000 as the instrument used. A universal primer binding site was introduced by template switching, and a unique molecular identifier was present in the final cDNA, enabling accurate counting of TCR cDNA molecules. Specific primers in the conserved constant-segment region were used to synthesize first-strand cDNA for the TCR alpha and beta chains. To control for contamination, every cDNA library was double barcoded, receiving both a SMART-Mk sample barcode and Illumina barcodes. TruSeq adapter sequences and Illumina sample barcodes were added in two successive PCR steps. The TCR alpha and beta cDNA libraries were sequenced on the Illumina HiSeq platform using custom primers. Per the source publication's procedure: MiGEC was used to process raw reads and extract unique molecular identifiers, and MiXCR was used to find CDR3 positions. Recombination models were inferred per individual with the repgenHMM and IGoR tools using an EM algorithm. Shared clonotypes were analyzed with the tcR package in R, and sharing was normalized by the product of cloneset sizes. Out-of-frame nonproductive sequences were analyzed to study raw recombination free of thymic and clonal selection effects. Using fastp trimming at Q25 and MiXCR clonotype assembly, TCRdb reanalyzed the public sequencing data and kept in-frame beta chains. Each CDR3 protein gets just one entry, which takes the most common genes and DNA from the rows behind it. These V and J calls rely on TCRdb rather than the paper's analysis. The sample table holds around 300,000 distinct CDR3 sequences, of which more than 6.5% were seen once. More than 2% of the sample rests with the top ten.

This sample was also put to use in a study of yellow fever vaccine responses in identical twins. The second publication reports: The authors reported that the T cell response to vaccination in identical twins appeared partly convergent and partly personalized. Focusing on identical twins, the study followed the T cell clones that responded to the vaccine, and did so with precision.

The chain links TRBV7-6 with TRBJ2-2, with the D assignment possibly TRBD1 or TRBD2, given 6 matching bases for each. The source of this sequence is a woman under 30 in good health. The specimen sequenced was memory (CD45RO+) T cells sorted from blood. The intended sense of this specimen's cell subset or site label: CD45RO+ enriched T cells. The DNA sequence follows: TGTGCCAGCAGCCTTAATCAGGGGAGGACCACCGGGGAGCTGTTTTTT. The encoded protein is CASSLNQGRTTGELFF.